The rows below give T cell receptor beta chains drawn from one sample of a study of blood T cells in healthy people across ages. TCRdb independently ran MiXCR on the 5' RACE reads; one entry per CDR3 protein. The table includes around 1,900,000 distinct CDR3 sequences, 35% to 50% detected once. The source material was blood. Source of these receptors: a human donor in good health. Each CDR3 is given with its conserved first and last residue. Each record gives: J gene, clone size, V gene, CDR3 length, D gene, CDR3 DNA, CDR3 protein. A D gene is named only where the DNA matches it firmly. Clone sizes are given selectively: once, few, many, or a class where the clone is expanded.

TRBJ2-7	-	TRBV7-9	16	-	TGTGCCAGCAGCTCAACAAATCCCGGGATGGGCCGCGAGCAGTACTTC	CASSSTNPGMGREQYF
TRBJ1-5	-	TRBV2	15	TRBD1	TGTGCCAGCAGTGGTCGTACAGGGGGAAATCAGCCCCAGCATTTT	CASSGRTGGNQPQHF
TRBJ2-2	few	TRBV5-1	15	-	TGCGCCAGCAGCTTGGGGCAGATTTCAACCGGGGAGCTGTTTTTT	CASSLGQISTGELFF
TRBJ2-4	many	TRBV28	11	-	TGTGCCAGCAGTTTATTCCGGGAGCAGTACTTC	CASSLFREQYF
TRBJ2-1	-	TRBV20-1	15	-	TGCAGTGCTAGAGATAATTTCGGGGGGCACAGTGAGCAGTTCTTC	CSARDNFGGHSEQFF
TRBJ1-2	-	TRBV10-2	14	TRBD1	TGCGCCAGCAGTGAAAATACAGGGGGACGAGGCTACACCTTC	CASSENTGGRGYTF
TRBJ1-2	-	TRBV10-3	13	TRBD1	TGTGCCATCAGGCGGGACAGACTATATGGCTACACCTTC	CAIRRDRLYGYTF
TRBJ2-5	-	TRBV12-3/TRBV12-4	15	TRBD2	TGTGCCAGCAGTTCGGCGGGGGGGCTTAAGGAGACCCAGTACTTC	CASSSAGGLKETQYF
TRBJ1-2	few	TRBV7-6	15	TRBD1	TGTGCCAGCAGCCCCCAGCTGAGGGGGCTTTATGGCTACACCTTC	CASSPQLRGLYGYTF
TRBJ1-2	few	TRBV11-2	13	TRBD1	TGTGCCAGCAGCTCCCGGACAGGGACTGGCTACACCTTC	CASSSRTGTGYTF
TRBJ2-3	-	TRBV20-1	16	TRBD2	TGCAGTGCAGAGAGAAGAATAGCGGGGAGCACAGATACGCAGTATTTT	CSAERRIAGSTDTQYF
TRBJ1-2	few	TRBV20-1	16	TRBD1	TGCAGTGCCGCTGGACAGGGGCGGGGATCGAACTATGGCTACACCTTC	CSAAGQGRGSNYGYTF
TRBJ2-1	few	TRBV5-1	12	-	TGCGCCAGCACACAACAGGGTTATGAGCAGTTCTTC	CASTQQGYEQFF
TRBJ2-1	-	TRBV6-1	14	TRBD2	TGTGCCACCCACAGGACTAGCGCGCTCGGGGAGCAGTTCTTC	CATHRTSALGEQFF
TRBJ2-7	-	TRBV14	15	-	TGTGCCAGCAGCCAAGTGCCAGCGAGGGGCTACGAGCAGTACTTC	CASSQVPARGYEQYF
TRBJ2-3	-	TRBV4-1	14	-	TGCGCCAGCAGCCAAGTTGCAAACCCGGATCCGCAGTATTTT	CASSQVANPDPQYF
TRBJ1-6	-	TRBV9	14	-	TGTGCCAGCAGCCCGGGACTTGATGACTCACCCCTCCACTTT	CASSPGLDDSPLHF
TRBJ1-2	few	TRBV12-3/TRBV12-4	16	-	TGTGCCAGCAGTTTAGGGTCAGCGAACATTTATTATGGCTACACCTTC	CASSLGSANIYYGYTF
TRBJ2-1	-	TRBV24-1	16	-	TGTGCCACCAGTGACCTAGGTGAGGAGCTCTACAATGAGCAGTTCTTC	CATSDLGEELYNEQFF
TRBJ2-1	few	TRBV20-1	12	-	TGCAGTGCTATAGGGGGTTCCTATGAGCAGTTCTTC	CSAIGGSYEQFF
TRBJ1-1	-	TRBV10-3	13	-	TGTGCCATCACTATGGGCAGGGTGTCTGAAGCTTTCTTT	CAITMGRVSEAFF
TRBJ2-7	few	TRBV28	14	-	TGTGCCAGCAGTTCCGCGCCCACGGGATACGAGCAGTACTTC	CASSSAPTGYEQYF
TRBJ2-5	few	TRBV6-5	14	-	TGTGCCAGCAGTTACTCCCGGGGCCAAGAGACCCAGTACTTC	CASSYSRGQETQYF
TRBJ2-1	few	TRBV14	15	TRBD2	TGTGCCAGCAGCCCCAGCGGGGCGCTCTACAATGAGCAGTTCTTC	CASSPSGALYNEQFF
TRBJ2-7	few	TRBV28	14	-	TGTGCCAGCAGACCCGCCGGGACCTTGGGCGAGCAGTACTTC	CASRPAGTLGEQYF